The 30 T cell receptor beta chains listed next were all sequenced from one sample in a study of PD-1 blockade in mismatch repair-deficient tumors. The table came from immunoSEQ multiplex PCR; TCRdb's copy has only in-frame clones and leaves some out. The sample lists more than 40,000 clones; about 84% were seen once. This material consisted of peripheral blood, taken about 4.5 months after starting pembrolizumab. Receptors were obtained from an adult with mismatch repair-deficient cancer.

The CDR3 bases are TGTGCCAGCAGTTTTTTAGGTGGGGACGAGCAGTACTTC. Amino acid sequence: CASSFLGGDEQYF. The V and J genes are TRBV27 and TRBJ2-7; D ambiguous. Trimming took 3 bases from V and 5 from J, leaving 11 bases between them. This CDR3 contains 13 residues. Germline V gene lookup returns CDR1 MNHEY and CDR2 SMNVEV (reference sequence).

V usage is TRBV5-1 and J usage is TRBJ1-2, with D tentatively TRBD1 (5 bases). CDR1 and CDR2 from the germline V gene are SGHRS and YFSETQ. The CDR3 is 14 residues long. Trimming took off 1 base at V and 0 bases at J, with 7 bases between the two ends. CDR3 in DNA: TGCGCCAGCAGCTTGACAGGCACTAACTATGGCTACACCTTC. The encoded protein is CASSLTGTNYGYTF.

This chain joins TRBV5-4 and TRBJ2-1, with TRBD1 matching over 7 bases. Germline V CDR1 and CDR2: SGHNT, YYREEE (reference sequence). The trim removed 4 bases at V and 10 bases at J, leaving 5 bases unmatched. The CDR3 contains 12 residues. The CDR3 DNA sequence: TGTGCCAGCAGCCGGGACAGCGACGAGCAGTTCTTC. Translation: CASSRDSDEQFF.

CDR3 in amino acids: CASSEGALAGAGETQYF. The CDR3 DNA sequence: TGTGCCAGCAGCGAAGGGGCACTAGCGGGGGCCGGAGAGACCCAGTACTTC. The chain carries TRBV9 and TRBJ2-5, with 11 bases identical to TRBD2. CDR3 length equals 17 residues. After removal of 3 bases from V and 4 bases from J, the junction contained 11 bases not matched to a gene. Germline V gene data show CDR1 as SGDLS and CDR2 as YYNGEE. The full variable domain, rest sourced from reference TRBV9 and TRBJ2-5, is DSGVTQTPKHLITATGQRVTLRCSPRSGDLSVYWYQQSLDQGLQFLIQYYNGEERAKGNILERFSAQQFPDLHSELNLSSLELGDSALYFCASSEGALAGAGETQYFGPGTRLLVL.

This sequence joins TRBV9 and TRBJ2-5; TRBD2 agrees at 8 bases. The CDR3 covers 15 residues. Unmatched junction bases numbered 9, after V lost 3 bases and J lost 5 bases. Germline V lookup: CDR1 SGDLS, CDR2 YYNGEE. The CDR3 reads CASSGPGTRGETQYF. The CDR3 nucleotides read TGTGCCAGCAGCGGCCCCGGGACTAGAGGGGAGACCCAGTACTTC.

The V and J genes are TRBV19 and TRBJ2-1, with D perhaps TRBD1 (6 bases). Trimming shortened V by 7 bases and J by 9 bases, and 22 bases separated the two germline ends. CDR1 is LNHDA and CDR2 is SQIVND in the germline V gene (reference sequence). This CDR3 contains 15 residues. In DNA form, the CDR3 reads TGTGCCAGTAATCAGGCGGTAGATCTGGGGGCTGAGCAGTTCTTC. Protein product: CASNQAVDLGAEQFF. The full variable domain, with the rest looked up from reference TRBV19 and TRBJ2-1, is DGGITQSPKYLFRKEGQNVTLSCEQNLNHDAMYWYRQDPGQGLRLIYYSQIVNDFQKGDIAEGYSVSREKKESFPLTVTSAQKNPTAFYLCASNQAVDLGAEQFFGPGTRLTVL.

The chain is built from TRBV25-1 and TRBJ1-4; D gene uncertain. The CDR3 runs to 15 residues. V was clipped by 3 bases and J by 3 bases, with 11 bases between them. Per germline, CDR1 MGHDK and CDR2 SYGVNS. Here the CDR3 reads CASSERWAANEKLFF. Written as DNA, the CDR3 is TGTGCCAGCAGTGAGAGGTGGGCCGCTAATGAAAAACTGTTTTTT.

In DNA, the CDR3 is TGTGCCAGCAGCCACCCCACAGGGAATGGCTACACCTTC. This gives the protein CASSHPTGNGYTF. The chain is built from TRBV7-9 and TRBJ1-2; a weak D match, TRBD1 (6 bases). The germline V and J ends were trimmed by 5 bases and 6 bases, with 13 bases remaining between them. Germline CDR1 SEHNR, CDR2 FQNEAQ (reference sequence). The length of the CDR3 is 13 residues.

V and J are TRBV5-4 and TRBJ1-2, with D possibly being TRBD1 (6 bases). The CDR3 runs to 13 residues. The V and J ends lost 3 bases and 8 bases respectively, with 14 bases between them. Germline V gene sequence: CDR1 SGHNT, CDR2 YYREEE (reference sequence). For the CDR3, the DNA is TGTGCCAGCAGCTCCCAAGACAGGTGGGGCTACACCTTC. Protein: CASSSQDRWGYTF.

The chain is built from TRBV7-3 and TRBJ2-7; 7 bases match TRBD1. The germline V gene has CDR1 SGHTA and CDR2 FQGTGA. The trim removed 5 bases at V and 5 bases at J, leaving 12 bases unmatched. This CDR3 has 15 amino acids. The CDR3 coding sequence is TGTGCCAGCAGCCCAACAACGGGACAGCCCAACGAGCAGTACTTC. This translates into CASSPTTGQPNEQYF.

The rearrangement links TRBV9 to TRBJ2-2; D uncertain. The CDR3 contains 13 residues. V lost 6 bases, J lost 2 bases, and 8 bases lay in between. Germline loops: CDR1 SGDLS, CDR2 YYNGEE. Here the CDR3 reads CASTWHNTGELFF. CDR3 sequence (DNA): TGTGCCAGCACGTGGCACAACACCGGGGAGCTGTTTTTT.

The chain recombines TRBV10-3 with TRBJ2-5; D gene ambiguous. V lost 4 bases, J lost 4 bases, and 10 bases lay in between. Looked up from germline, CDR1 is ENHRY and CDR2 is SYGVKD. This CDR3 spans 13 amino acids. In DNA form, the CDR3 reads TGTGCCATCAGTGGGTCTGCCTCAGAGACCCAGTACTTC. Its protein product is CAISGSASETQYF.

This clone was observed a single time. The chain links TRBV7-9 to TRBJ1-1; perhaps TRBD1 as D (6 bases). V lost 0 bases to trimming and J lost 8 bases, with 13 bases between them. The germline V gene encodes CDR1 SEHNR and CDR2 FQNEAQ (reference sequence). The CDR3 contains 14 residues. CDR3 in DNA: TGTGCCAGCAGCTTAGCTCAGACAGGCTCAGAAGCTTTCTTT. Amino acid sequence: CASSLAQTGSEAFF.

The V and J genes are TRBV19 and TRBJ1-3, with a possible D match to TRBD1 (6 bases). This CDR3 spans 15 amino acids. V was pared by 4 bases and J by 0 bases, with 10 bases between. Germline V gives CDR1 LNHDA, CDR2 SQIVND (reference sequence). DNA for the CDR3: TGTGCCAGTAGTAATCAACAGGGCTCTGGAAACACCATATATTTT. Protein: CASSNQQGSGNTIYF.

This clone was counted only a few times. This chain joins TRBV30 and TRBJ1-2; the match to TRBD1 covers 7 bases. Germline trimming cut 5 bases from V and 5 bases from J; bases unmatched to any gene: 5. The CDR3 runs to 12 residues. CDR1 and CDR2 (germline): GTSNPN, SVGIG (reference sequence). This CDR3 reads CAWGDSPYGYTF. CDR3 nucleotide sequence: TGTGCCTGGGGGGACAGCCCGTATGGCTACACCTTC.

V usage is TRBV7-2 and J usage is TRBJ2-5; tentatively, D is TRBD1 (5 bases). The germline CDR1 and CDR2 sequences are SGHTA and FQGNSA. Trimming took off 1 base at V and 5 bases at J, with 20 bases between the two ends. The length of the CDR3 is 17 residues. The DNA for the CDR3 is TGTGCCAGCAGCTTAGGGGCCTTCGTAGGGGCCGGGGAGACCCAGTACTTC. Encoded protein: CASSLGAFVGAGETQYF.

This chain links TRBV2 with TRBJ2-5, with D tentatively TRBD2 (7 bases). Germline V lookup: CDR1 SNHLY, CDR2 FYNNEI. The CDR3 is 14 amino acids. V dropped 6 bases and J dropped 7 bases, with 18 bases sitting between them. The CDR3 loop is CASRAGAGVGTQYF. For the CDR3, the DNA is TGTGCCAGCAGAGCAGGGGCGGGGGTTGGGACCCAGTACTTC.

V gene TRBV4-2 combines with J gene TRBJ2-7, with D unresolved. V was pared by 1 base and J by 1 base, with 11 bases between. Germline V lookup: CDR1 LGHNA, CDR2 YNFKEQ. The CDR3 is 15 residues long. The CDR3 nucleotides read TGTGCCAGCAGCCAAGTAAGAACACCTTCCTACGAGCAGTACTTC. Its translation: CASSQVRTPSYEQYF.

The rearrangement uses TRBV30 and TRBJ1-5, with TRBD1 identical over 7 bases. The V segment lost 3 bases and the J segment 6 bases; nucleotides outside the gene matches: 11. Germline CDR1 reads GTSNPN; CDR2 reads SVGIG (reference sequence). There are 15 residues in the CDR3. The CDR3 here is CAWSARQGGIQPQHF. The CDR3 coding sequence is TGTGCCTGGAGCGCGAGACAGGGAGGGATTCAGCCCCAGCATTTT.

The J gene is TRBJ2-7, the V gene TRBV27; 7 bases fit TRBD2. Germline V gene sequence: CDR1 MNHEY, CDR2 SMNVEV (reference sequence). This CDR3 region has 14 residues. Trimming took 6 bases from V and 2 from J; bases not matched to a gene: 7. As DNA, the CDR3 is TGTGCCAGCAGCCAGGCCGGGACTACCTACGAGCAGTACTTC. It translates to CASSQAGTTYEQYF.

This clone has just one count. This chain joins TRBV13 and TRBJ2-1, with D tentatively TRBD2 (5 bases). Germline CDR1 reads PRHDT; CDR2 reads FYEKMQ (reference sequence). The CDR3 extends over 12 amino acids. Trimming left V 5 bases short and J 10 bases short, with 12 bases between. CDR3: CASSPGLLEQFF. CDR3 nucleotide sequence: TGTGCCAGCAGCCCCGGACTTTTAGAGCAGTTCTTC.

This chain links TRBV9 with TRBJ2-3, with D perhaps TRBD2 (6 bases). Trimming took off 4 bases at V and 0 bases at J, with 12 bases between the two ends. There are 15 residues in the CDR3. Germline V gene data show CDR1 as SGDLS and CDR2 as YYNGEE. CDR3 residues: CASSFTSGSTDTQYF. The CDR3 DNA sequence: TGTGCCAGCAGCTTTACAAGCGGGAGCACAGATACGCAGTATTTT.

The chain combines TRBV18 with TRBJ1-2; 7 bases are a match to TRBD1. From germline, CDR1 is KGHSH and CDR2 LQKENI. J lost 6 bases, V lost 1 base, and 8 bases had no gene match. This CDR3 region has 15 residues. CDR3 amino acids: CASSPLGQKSDGYTF. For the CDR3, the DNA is TGTGCCAGCTCACCACTGGGACAGAAGTCCGATGGCTACACCTTC.

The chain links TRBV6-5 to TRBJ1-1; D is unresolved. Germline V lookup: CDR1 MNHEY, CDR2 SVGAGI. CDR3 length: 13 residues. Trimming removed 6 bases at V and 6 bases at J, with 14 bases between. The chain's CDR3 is CASRALQRPEAFF. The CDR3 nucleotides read TGTGCCAGCAGGGCTCTTCAGCGACCTGAAGCTTTCTTT.

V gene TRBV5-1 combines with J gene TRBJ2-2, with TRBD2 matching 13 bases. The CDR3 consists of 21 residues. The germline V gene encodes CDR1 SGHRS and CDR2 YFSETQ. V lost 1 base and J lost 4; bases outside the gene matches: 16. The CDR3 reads CASSLLPTSGRAFASTGELFF. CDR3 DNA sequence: TGCGCCAGCAGCTTGTTACCCACTAGCGGGAGGGCATTCGCGAGCACCGGGGAGCTGTTTTTT.

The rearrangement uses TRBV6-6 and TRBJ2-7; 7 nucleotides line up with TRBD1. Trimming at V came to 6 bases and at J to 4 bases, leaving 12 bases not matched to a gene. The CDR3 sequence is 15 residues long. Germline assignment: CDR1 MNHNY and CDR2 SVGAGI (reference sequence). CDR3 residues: CASRDPGQSGYEQYF. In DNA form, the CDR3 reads TGTGCCAGCAGGGACCCGGGACAGTCGGGATACGAGCAGTACTTC.

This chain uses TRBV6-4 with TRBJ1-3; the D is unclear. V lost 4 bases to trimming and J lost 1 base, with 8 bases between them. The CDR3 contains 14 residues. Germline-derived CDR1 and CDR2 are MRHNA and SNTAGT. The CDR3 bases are TGTGCCAGCAGTGTATCTGCGTCTGGAAACACCATATATTTT. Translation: CASSVSASGNTIYF.

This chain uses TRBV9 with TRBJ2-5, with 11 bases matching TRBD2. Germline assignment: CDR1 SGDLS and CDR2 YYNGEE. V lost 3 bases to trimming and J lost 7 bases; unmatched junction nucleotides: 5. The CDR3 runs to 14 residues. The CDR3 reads CASSDGTSGLTQYF. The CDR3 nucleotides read TGTGCCAGCAGCGACGGGACTAGCGGCCTGACCCAGTACTTC.

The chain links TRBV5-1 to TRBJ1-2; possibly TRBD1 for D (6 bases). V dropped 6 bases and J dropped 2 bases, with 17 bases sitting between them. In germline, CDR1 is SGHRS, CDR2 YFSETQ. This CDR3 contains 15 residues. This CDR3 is CASTRWTESNYGYTF. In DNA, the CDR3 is TGCGCCAGCACCCGTTGGACAGAATCAAACTATGGCTACACCTTC.

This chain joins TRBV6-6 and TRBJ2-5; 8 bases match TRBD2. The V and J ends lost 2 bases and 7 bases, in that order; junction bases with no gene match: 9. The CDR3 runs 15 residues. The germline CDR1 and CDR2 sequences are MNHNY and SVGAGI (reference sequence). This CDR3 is CASSYPAGAIATQYF. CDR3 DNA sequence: TGTGCCAGCAGTTACCCAGCGGGAGCGATTGCGACCCAGTACTTC.